This T cell receptor (beta chain) was recorded in a study of cytomegalovirus exposure and HLA in healthy donors. Donors counted as nominally healthy when sampled, yet unrecorded immune exposures were likely. Comment on this clone: The antigen is not known.

Researchers ran the PCR with 60 Vbeta and 13 Jbeta primers. Here immunoSEQ multiplex PCR was the method, and the copy in TCRdb shows in-frame clones only, minus some. The profile shows 95,000 to 130,000 clones, 55% to 65% of them singletons. Germline V gene sequence: CDR1 SGHAT, CDR2 FQNNGV. The V and J ends lost 2 bases and 1 base respectively, with 8 bases between them. This CDR3 has 14 residues. Study results and limitations: Specific recognition of CMV antigens was confirmed in vitro for a few chains (all CMV-associated). Cytomegalovirus status, reportedly, was diagnosed with high specificity and sensitivity by the classifier.

The J gene is TRBJ1-1, the V gene TRBV11-2; no definite D call. Sequencing was performed on PBMCs. The sequence came from a woman aged 40 to 50 in good health and CMV-seropositive. The CDR3 is CASSLSAGNTEAFF. Here the CDR3 DNA reads TGTGCCAGCAGCTTATCGGCGGGGAACACTGAAGCTTTCTTT.